This TCR beta chain was sequenced in a study of blood T cell repertoires in COVID-19. Self-reported history from a screening survey and questionnaire set each donor's cohort. Germline V gives CDR1 SNHLY, CDR2 FYNNEI. The CDR3 contains 15 residues. V lost 6 bases and J 8 bases, leaving 17 bases between the germline ends. Authors' analysis steps: Reference gene primer amplification yielded estimated nucleated cell counts. TCRdb's table, derived via immunoSEQ multiplex PCR, lists solely in-frame clones and lacks some. That table gives V, J and clone size, and the DNA gave D and trimming. Among 200,000 to 300,000 clones listed, more than 75% were seen once.

The sample taken for sequencing was PBMCs or T cells enriched from blood (not recorded which). The genes are TRBV2 and TRBJ1-6; D unclear. The origin of this receptor is a woman aged 18-29 years who had recovered from COVID-19. CDR3 DNA sequence: TGTGCCAGCAGGGAGGGTAACTGGAGGGATTCACCCCTCCACTTT. This gives the protein CASREGNWRDSPLHF.